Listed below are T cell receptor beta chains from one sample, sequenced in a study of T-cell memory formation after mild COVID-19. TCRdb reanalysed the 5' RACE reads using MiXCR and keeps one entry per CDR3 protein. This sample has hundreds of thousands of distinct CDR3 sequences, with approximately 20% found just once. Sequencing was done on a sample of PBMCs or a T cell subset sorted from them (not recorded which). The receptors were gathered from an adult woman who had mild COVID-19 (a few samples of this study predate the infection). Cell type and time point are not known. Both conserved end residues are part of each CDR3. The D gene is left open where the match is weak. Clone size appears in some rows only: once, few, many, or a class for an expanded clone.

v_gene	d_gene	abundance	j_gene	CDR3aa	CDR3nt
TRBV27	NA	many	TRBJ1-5	CASSRSQGHNQPQHF	TGTGCCAGCAGTAGGAGTCAGGGGCACAATCAGCCCCAGCATTTT
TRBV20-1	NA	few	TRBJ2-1	CSARDGTIYNEQFF	TGCAGTGCTAGAGACGGGACGATCTACAATGAGCAGTTCTTC
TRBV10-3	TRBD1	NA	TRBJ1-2	CAISNLGQKLANYGYTF	TGTGCCATCAGTAATTTGGGACAGAAGTTAGCTAACTATGGCTACACCTTC
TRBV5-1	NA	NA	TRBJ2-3	CASSLTGSQDTQYF	TGCGCCAGCAGCTTGACGGGATCCCAAGATACGCAGTATTTT
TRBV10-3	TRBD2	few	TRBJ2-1	CAISGNSGLNYNEQFF	TGTGCCATCAGTGGAAATAGCGGGCTAAACTACAATGAGCAGTTCTTC
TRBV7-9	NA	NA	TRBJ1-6	CASSLAGEDSPLHF	TGTGCCAGCAGCTTAGCGGGGGAGGATTCACCCCTCCACTTT
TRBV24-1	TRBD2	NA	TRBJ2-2	CATSDTIAGLAGWDTGELFF	TGTGCCACCAGTGATACCATCGCGGGGCTAGCGGGATGGGACACCGGGGAGCTGTTTTTT
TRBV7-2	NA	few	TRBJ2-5	CASSLAKGADQETQYF	TGTGCCAGCAGCTTAGCGAAGGGTGCAGACCAAGAGACCCAGTACTTC
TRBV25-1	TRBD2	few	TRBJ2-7	CASSASGKYEQYF	TGTGCCAGCAGTGCTAGCGGGAAATACGAGCAGTACTTC
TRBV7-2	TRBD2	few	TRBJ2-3	CASSLGGLAGGLPDTQYF	TGTGCCAGCAGCTTAGGCGGGTTAGCGGGAGGGCTTCCCGATACGCAGTATTTT
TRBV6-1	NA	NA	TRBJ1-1	CASSEYRDTEAFF	TGTGCCAGCAGTGAATATAGGGACACTGAAGCTTTCTTT
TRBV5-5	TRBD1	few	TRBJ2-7	CASRAGTGREQYF	TGTGCCAGCAGAGCCGGGACAGGGCGCGAGCAGTACTTC
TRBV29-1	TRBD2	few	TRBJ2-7	CSVAGGRDYEQYF	TGCAGCGTTGCGGGGGGGAGAGATTACGAGCAGTACTTC
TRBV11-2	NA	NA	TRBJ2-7	CASSLASGVGYEQYF	TGTGCCAGCAGCTTAGCATCAGGGGTAGGCTACGAGCAGTACTTC
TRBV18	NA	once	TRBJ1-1	CASSPGQQMGAFF	TGTGCCAGCTCACCAGGCCAGCAGATGGGTGCTTTCTTT
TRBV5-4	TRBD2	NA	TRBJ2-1	CASSLGLAGGPVNEQFF	TGTGCCAGCAGCTTGGGGCTAGCGGGGGGGCCGGTCAATGAGCAGTTCTTC
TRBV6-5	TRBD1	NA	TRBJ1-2	CASSYSLPGGDGYTF	TGTGCCAGCAGTTACTCATTACCAGGGGGAGATGGCTACACCTTC
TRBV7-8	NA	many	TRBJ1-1	CASSLGGRHTEAFF	TGTGCCAGCAGCTTAGGAGGCAGACACACTGAAGCTTTCTTT
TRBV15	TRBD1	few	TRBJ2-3	CATSRVTGVEGTDTQYF	TGTGCCACCAGCAGGGTGACAGGGGTGGAGGGCACAGATACGCAGTATTTT
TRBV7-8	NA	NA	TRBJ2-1	CASSVRLGERSYNEQFF	TGTGCCAGCAGCGTTCGTTTGGGAGAACGATCCTACAATGAGCAGTTCTTC
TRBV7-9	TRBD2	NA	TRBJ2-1	CASRLGRGSYNEQFF	TGTGCCAGCAGGCTGGGGAGGGGATCCTACAATGAGCAGTTCTTC
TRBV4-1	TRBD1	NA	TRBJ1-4	CASSQLQGSGEKLFF	TGCGCCAGCAGCCAACTACAGGGGTCCGGGGAAAAACTGTTTTTT
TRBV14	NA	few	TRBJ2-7	CASSQDEWLHEQYF	TGTGCCAGCAGCCAAGATGAGTGGTTGCACGAGCAGTACTTC
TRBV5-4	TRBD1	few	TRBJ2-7	CASRFSGGAYEQYF	TGTGCCAGCAGATTTTCAGGGGGAGCCTACGAGCAGTACTTC
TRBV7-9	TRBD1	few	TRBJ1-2	CASSLDDRGPNYGYTF	TGTGCCAGCAGCCTGGACGACAGGGGCCCTAACTATGGCTACACCTTC
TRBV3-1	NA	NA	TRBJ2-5	CASSHAGTFEETQYF	TGTGCCAGCAGCCACGCCGGGACCTTTGAAGAGACCCAGTACTTC
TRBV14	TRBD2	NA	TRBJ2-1	CASSQAELADYNEQFF	TGTGCCAGCAGCCAAGCGGAACTAGCGGACTACAATGAGCAGTTCTTC